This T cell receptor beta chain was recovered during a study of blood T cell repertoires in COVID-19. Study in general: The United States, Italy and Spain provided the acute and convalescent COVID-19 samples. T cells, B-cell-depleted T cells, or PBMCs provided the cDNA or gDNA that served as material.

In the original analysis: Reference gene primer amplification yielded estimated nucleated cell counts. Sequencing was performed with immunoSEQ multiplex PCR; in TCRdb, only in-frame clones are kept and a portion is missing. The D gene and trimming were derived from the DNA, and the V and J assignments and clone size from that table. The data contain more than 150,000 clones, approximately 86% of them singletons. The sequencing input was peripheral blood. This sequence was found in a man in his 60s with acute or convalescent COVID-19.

CDR3 DNA sequence: TGCGCCAGCAGCCTGGGACTAGCGGTGAACACCGGGGAGCTGTTTTTT. This translates into CASSLGLAVNTGELFF. V and J are TRBV5-1 and TRBJ2-2; 11 nucleotides line up with TRBD2. After removal of 4 bases from V and 1 base from J, the junction contained 3 bases not matched to a gene. This CDR3 has 16 amino acids. In germline, CDR1 is SGHRS, CDR2 YFSETQ.